This TCR beta chain was sequenced in a study of T cell repertoires in cytomegalovirus infection. Overall study: HLA-B-restricted CMV epitopes that are well studied were used alongside recently identified HLA-C-restricted ones. Public TCR beta signatures were indicative of both CMV infection and a matching HLA type. Findings and limits, study-wide: HLA-C-restricted, CMV-specific TCR beta clonotypes were dominant ex vivo.

Each CDR3 protein gets one entry after TCRdb re-called the reads with MiXCR. The table has around 340,000 distinct CDR3 sequences, 29% seen once. Details on this clonotype: Its cognate antigen is unknown.

The germline V gene encodes CDR1 SGHNT and CDR2 YENEEA. J lost 7 bases, V lost 5 bases, and 6 bases had no gene match. The CDR3 is 14 amino acids. The source of this sequence is a human donor in good health (CMV status not recorded). Some clones in this sample may be carry-over from other donors' samples. The chain recombines TRBV11-3 with TRBJ2-1; TRBD2 agrees at 9 bases. The sequencing used cultured PBMCs, collected from culture after CMV antigen stimulation. The CDR3 loop is CASSPSGMRNEQFF. The CDR3 nucleotides read TGTGCCAGCAGCCCTAGCGGGATGAGGAATGAGCAGTTCTTC.